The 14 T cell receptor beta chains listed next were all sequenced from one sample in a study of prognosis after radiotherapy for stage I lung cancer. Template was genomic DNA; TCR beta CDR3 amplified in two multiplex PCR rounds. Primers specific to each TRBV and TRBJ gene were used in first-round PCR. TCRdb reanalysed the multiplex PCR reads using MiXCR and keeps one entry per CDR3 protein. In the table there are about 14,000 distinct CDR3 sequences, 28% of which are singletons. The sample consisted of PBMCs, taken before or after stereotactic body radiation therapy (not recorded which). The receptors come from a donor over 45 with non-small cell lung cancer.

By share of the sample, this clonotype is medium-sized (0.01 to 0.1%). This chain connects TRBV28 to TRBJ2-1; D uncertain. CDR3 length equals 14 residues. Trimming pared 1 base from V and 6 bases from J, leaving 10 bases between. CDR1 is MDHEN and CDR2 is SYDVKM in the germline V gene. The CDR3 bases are TGTGCCAGCAGTTTATTGCTGGAGCGCAATGAGCAGTTCTTC. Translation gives CASSLLLERNEQFF.

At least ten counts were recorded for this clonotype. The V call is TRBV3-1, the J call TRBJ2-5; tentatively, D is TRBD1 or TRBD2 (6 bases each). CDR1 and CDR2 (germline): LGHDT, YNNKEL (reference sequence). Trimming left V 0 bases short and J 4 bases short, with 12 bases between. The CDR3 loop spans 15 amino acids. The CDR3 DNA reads TGTGCCAGCAGCCAAGAGCACGGGGGCTTAGAGACCCAGTACTTC. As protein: CASSQEHGGLETQYF.

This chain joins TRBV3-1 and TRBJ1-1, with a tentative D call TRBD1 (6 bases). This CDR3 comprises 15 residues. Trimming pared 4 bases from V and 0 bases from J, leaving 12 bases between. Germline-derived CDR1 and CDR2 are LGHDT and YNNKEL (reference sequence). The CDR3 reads CASSRTVPMNTEAFF. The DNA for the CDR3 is TGTGCCAGCAGCCGGACAGTGCCAATGAACACTGAAGCTTTCTTT. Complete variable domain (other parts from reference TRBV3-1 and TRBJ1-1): DTAVSQTPKYLVTQMGNDKSIKCEQNLGHDTMYWYKQDSKKFLKIMFSYNNKELIINETVPNRFSPKSPDKAHLNLHINSLELGDSAVYFCASSRTVPMNTEAFFGQGTRLTVV.

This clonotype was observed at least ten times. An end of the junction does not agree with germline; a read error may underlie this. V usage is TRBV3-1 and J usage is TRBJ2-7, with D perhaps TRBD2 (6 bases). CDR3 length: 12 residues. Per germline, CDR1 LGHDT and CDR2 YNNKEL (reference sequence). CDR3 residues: CASSQVTGEQHF. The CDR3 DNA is TGTGCCAGCAGCCAAGTGACGGGGGAGCAGCACTTC.

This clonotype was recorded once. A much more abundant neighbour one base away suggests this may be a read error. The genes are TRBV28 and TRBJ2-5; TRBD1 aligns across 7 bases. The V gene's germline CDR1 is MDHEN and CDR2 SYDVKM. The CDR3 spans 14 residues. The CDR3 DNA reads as TGTTCCAGCAGTTCGGGACAGATCCAAGAGACCCAGTACTTC. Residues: CSSSSGQIQETQYF.

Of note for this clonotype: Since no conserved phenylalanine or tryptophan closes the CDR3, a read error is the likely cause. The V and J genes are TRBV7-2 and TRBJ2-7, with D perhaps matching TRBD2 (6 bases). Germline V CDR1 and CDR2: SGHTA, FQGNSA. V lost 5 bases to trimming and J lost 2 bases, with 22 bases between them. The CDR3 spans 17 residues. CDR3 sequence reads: CASSPRVGVLAAYEQYI. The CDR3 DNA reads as TGTGCCAGCAGCCCCCGCGTCGGTGTACTAGCCGCCTACGAGCAGTACATC.

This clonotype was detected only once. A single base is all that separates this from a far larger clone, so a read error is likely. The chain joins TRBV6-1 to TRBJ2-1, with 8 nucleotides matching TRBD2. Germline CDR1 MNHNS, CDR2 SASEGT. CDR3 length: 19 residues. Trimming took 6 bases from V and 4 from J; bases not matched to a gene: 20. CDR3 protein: CASSPGPGLVSGLYNEQFF. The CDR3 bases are TGTGCCAGCAGCCCAGGACCGGGACTAGTTTCGGGGCTTTACAATGAGCAGTTCTTC.

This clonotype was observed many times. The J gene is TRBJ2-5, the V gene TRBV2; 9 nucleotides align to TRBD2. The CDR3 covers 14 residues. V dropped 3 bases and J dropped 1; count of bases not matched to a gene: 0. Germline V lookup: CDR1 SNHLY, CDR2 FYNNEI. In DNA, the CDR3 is TGTGCCAGCAGTGAGACTAGCGGCCAAGAGACCCAGTACTTC. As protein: CASSETSGQETQYF.

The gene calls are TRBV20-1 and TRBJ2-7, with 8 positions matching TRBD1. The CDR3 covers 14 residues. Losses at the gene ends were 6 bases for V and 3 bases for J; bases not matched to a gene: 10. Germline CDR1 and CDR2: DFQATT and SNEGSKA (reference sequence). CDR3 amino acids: CSASDRDRNYEQYF. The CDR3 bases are TGCAGTGCCTCCGACCGGGACAGGAACTACGAGCAGTACTTC.

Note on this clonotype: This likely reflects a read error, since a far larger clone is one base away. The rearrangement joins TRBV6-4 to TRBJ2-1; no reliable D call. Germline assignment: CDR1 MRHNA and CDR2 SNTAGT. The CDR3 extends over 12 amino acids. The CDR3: CASSSLNNEQIF. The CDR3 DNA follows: TGTGCCAGCAGCTCGCTTAACAATGAGCAGATCTTC.

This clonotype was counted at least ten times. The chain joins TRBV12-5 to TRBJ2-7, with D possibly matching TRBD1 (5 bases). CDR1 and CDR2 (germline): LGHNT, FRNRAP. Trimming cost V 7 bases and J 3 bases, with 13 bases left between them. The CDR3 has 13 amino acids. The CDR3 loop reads CASARNTGYEQYF. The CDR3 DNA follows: TGTGCTAGTGCCAGAAACACAGGCTACGAGCAGTACTTC.

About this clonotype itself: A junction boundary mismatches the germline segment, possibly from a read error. DNA for the CDR3: TGTGCCACCTGCAGTCCGGGACAGCGGCTCTCTGGGGCCAACGTCCTGACTTTC. Translating gives CATCSPGQRLSGANVLTF. The chain uses TRBV15 and TRBJ2-6; TRBD1 matches at 7 bases. From germline, CDR1 is LNHNV and CDR2 YYDKDF (reference sequence). The CDR3 length is 18 residues.

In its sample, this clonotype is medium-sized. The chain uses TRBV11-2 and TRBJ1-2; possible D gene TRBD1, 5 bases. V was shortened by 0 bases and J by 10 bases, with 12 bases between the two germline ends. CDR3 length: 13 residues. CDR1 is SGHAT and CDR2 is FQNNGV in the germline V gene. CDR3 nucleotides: TGTGCCAGCAGCTTAGATCGCGGGGGAAACTACACCTTC. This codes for CASSLDRGGNYTF.

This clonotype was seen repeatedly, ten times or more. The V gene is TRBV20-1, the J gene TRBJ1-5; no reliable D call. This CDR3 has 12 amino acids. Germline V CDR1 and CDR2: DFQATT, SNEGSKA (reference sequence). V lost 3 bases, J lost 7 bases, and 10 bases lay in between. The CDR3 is CSASKVAQPQHF. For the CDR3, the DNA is TGCAGTGCTAGTAAGGTCGCCCAGCCCCAGCATTTT.